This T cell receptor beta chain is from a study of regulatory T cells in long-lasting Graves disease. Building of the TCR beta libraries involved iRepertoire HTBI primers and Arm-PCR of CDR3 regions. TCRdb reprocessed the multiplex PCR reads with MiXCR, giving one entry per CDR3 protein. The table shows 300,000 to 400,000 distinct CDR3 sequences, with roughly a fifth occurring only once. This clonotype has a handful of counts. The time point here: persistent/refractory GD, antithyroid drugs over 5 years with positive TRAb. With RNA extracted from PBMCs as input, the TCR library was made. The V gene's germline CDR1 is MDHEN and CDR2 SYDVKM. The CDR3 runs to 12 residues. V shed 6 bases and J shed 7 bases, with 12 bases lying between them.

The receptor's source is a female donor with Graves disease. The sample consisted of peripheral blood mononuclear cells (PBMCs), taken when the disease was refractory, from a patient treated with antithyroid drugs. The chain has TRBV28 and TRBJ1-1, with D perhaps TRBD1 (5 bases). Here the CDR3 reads CASSPHRSEAFF. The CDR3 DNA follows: TGTGCCAGCAGCCCCCACAGGAGTGAAGCTTTCTTT. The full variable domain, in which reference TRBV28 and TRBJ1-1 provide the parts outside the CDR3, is DVKVTQSSRYLVKRTGEKVFLECVQDMDHENMFWYRQDPGLGLRLIYFSYDVKMKEKGDIPEGYSVSREKKERFSLILESASTNQTSMYLCASSPHRSEAFFGQGTRLTVV.